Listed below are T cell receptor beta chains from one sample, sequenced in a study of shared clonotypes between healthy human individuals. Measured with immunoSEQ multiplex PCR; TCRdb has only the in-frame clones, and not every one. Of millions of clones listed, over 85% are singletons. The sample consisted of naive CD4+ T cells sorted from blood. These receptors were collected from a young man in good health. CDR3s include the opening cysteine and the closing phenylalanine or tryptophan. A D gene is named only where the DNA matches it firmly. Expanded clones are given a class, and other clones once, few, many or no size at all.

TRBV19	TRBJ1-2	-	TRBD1	CASRRGGGYTF	TGTGCCAGTAGACGAGGGGGCGGCTACACCTTC
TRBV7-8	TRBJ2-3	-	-	CASDSGVLDTQYF	TGTGCCAGCGACTCAGGGGTCTTGGATACGCAGTATTTT
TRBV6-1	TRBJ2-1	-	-	CASSARNEQFF	TGTGCCAGCAGTGCGCGCAATGAGCAGTTCTTC
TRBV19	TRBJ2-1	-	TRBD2	CASSILAGGNNEQFF	TGTGCCAGTAGTATCTTAGCGGGAGGGAACAATGAGCAGTTCTTC
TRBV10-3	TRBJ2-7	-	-	CAIRRERGPYEQYF	TGTGCCATCAGGCGAGAACGGGGTCCCTACGAGCAGTACTTC
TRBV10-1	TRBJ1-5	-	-	CASSAGLGEPQHF	TGCGCCAGCAGTGCGGGCCTGGGTGAGCCCCAGCATTTT
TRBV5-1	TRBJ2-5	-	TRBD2	CASSLPGLAETQYF	TGCGCCAGCAGCCTACCGGGACTAGCGGAGACCCAGTACTTC
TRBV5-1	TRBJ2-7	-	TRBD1	CASSLVIGRGRHEQYF	TGCGCCAGCAGCTTGGTTATCGGCAGGGGGCGGCACGAGCAGTACTTC
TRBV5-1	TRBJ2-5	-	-	CASSLEGPGETQYF	TGCGCCAGCAGCTTGGAAGGGCCGGGGGAGACCCAGTACTTC
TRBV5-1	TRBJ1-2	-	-	CASSPTVNYGYTF	TGCGCCAGCAGCCCGACGGTAAACTATGGCTACACCTTC
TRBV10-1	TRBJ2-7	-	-	CASSPDRSYEQYF	TGCGCCAGCAGCCCCGACAGAAGCTACGAGCAGTACTTC
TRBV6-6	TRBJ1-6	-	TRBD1	CASCEIDRASSPLHF	TGTGCCAGCTGCGAGATCGACAGGGCATCTTCACCCCTCCACTTT
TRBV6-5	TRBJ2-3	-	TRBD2	CASSYAGGVTDTQYF	TGTGCCAGCAGTTACGCGGGAGGGGTCACAGATACGCAGTATTTT
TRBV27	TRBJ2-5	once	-	CASTKGEGRRGRPTRTQYF	TGTGCCAGCACGAAAGGGGAGGGTAGAAGGGGGCGGCCCACAAGGACCCAGTACTTC
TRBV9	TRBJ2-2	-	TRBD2	CASSVGSGRARTGELFF	TGTGCCAGCAGCGTGGGTAGCGGGAGAGCGAGGACCGGGGAGCTGTTTTTT